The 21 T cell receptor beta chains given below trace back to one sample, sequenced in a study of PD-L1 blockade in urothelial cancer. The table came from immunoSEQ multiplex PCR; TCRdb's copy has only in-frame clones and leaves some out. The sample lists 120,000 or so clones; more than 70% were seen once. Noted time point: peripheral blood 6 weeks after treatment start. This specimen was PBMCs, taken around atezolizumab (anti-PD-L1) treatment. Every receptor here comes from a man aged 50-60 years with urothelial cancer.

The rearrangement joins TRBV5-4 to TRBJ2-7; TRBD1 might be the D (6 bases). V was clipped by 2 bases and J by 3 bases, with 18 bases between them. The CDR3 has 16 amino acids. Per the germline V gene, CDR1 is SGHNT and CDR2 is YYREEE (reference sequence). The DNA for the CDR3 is TGTGCCAGCAGCTTTCTTCAAAACAGGGATCTCTACGAGCAGTACTTC. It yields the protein CASSFLQNRDLYEQYF.

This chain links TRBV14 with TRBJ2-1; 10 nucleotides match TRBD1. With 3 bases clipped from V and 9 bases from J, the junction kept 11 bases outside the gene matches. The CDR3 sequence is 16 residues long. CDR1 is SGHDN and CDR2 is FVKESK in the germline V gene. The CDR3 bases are TGTGCCAGCAGCCAGTTGACAGGGGGCGCGATTACTGAGCAGTTCTTC. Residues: CASSQLTGGAITEQFF.

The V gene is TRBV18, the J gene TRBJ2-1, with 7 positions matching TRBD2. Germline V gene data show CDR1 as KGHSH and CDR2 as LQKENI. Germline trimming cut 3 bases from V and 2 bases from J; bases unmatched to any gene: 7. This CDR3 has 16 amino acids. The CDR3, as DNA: TGTGCCAGCTCACCGTTGGTCGGGACTACCTACAATGAGCAGTTCTTC. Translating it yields CASSPLVGTTYNEQFF. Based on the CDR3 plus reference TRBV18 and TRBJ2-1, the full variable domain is NAGVMQNPRHLVRRRGQEARLRCSPMKGHSHVYWYRQLPEEGLKFMVYLQKENIIDESGMPKERFSAEFPKEGPSILRIQQVVRGDSAAYFCASSPLVGTTYNEQFFGPGTRLTVL.

The CDR3 sequence: CAISSPHGYTF. DNA of the CDR3: TGTGCCATCAGCTCCCCCCATGGCTACACCTTC. This sequence joins TRBV10-3 and TRBJ1-2; D not resolved. This CDR3 spans 11 amino acids. Trimming shortened V by 6 bases and J by 6 bases, and 8 bases separated the two germline ends. CDR1 and CDR2 from the germline V gene are ENHRY and SYGVKD.

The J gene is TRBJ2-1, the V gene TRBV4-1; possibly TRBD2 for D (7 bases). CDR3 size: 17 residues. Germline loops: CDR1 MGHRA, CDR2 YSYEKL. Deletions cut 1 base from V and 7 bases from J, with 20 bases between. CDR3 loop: CASSQAFASGGGNEQFF. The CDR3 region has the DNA TGCGCCAGCAGCCAAGCTTTTGCTAGCGGAGGGGGAAATGAGCAGTTCTTC.

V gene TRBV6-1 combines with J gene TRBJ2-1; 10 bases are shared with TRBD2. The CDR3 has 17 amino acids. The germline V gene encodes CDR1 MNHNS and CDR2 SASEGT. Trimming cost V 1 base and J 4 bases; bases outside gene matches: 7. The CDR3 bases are TGTGCCAGCAGTGAAGAGGTAACTAGCGGGGCTTACAATGAGCAGTTCTTC. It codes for CASSEEVTSGAYNEQFF.

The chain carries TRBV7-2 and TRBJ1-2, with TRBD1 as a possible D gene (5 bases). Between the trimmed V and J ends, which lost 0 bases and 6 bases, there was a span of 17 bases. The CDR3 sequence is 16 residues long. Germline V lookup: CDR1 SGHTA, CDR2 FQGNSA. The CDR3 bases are TGTGCCAGCAGCTTAGCGAACTTGCAGGGAATCAATGGCTACACCTTC. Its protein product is CASSLANLQGINGYTF.

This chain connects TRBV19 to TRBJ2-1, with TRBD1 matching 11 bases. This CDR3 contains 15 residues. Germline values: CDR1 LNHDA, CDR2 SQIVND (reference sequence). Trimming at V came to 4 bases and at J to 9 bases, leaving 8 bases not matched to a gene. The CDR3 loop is CASSNPGQGAGEQFF. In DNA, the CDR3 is TGTGCCAGTAGTAATCCAGGACAGGGGGCAGGTGAGCAGTTCTTC.

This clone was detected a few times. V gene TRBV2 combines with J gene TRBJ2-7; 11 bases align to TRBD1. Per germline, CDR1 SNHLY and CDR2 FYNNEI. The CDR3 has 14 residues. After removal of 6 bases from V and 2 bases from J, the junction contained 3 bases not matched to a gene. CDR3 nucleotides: TGTGCCAGCAGGCCGGGACAGGGGGCCTACGAGCAGTACTTC. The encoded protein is CASRPGQGAYEQYF. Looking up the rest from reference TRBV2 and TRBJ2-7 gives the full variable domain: EPEVTQTPSHQVTQMGQEVILRCVPISNHLYFYWYRQILGQKVEFLVSFYNNEISEKSEIFDDQFSVERPDGSNFTLKIRSTKLEDSAMYFCASRPGQGAYEQYFGPGTRLTVT.

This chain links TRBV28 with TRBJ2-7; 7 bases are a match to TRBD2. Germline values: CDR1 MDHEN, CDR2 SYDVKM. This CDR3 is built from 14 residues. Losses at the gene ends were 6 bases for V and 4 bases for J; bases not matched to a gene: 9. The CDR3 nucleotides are TGTGCCAGCAGAGAGGGACTATCAACGTACGAGCAGTACTTC. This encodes CASREGLSTYEQYF. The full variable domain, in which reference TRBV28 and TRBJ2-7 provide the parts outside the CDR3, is DVKVTQSSRYLVKRTGEKVFLECVQDMDHENMFWYRQDPGLGLRLIYFSYDVKMKEKGDIPEGYSVSREKKERFSLILESASTNQTSMYLCASREGLSTYEQYFGPGTRLTVT.

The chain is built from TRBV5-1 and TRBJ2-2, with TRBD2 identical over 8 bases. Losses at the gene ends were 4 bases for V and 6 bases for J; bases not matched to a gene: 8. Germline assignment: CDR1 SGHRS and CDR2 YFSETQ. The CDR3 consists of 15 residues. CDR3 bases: TGCGCCAGCAGCGGGACTAGTGCGCCTTCCGGGGAGCTGTTTTTT. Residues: CASSGTSAPSGELFF.

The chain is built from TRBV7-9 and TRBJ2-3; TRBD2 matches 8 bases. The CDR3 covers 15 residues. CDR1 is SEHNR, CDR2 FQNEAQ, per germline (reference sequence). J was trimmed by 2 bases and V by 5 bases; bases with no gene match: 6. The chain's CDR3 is CASSPRAGVTDTQYF. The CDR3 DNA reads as TGTGCCAGCAGCCCCAGAGCGGGAGTCACAGATACGCAGTATTTT.

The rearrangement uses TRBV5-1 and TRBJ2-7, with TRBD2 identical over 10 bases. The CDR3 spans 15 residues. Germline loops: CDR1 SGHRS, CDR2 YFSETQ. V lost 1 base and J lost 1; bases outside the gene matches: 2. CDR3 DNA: TGCGCCAGCAGCTTGAGGACTAGCGGTTCCTACGAGCAGTACTTC. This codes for CASSLRTSGSYEQYF.

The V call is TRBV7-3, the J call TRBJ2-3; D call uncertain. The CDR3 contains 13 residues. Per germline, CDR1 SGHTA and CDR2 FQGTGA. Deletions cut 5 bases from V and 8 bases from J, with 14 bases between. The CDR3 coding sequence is TGTGCCAGCAGCCAAAACGAAGGCGGTACGCAGTATTTT. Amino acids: CASSQNEGGTQYF.

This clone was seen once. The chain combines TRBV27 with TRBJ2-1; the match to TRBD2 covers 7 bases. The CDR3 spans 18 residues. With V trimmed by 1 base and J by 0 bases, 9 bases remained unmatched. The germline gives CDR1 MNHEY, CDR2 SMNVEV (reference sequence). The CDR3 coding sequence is TGTGCCAGCAGTTTATTACCTAGCGGACCGAGCTCCTACAATGAGCAGTTCTTC. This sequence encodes CASSLLPSGPSSYNEQFF.

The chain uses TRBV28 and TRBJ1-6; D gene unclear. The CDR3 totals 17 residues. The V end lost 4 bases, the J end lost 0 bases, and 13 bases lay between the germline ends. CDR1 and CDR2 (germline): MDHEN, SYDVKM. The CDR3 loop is CASSSVTFGSYNSPLHF. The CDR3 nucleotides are TGTGCCAGCAGTTCCGTGACATTCGGCTCCTATAATTCACCCCTCCACTTT.

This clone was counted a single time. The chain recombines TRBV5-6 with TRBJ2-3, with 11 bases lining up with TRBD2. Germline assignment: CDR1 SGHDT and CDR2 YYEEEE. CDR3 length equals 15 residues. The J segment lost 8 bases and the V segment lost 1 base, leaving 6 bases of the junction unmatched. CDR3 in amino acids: CASSLKLAGAGTQYF. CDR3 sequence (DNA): TGTGCCAGCAGCTTGAAACTAGCGGGAGCCGGTACGCAGTATTTT.

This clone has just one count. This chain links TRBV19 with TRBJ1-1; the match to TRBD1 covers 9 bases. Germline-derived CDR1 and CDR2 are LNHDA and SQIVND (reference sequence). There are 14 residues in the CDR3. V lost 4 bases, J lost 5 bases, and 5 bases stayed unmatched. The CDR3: CASSTTGGRTEAFF. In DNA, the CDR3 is TGTGCCAGTAGTACGACAGGGGGGAGGACTGAAGCTTTCTTT.

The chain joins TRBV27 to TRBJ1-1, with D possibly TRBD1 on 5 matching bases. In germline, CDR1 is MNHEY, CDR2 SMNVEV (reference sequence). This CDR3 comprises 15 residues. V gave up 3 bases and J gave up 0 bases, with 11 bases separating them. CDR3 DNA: TGTGCCAGCAGTTTTATCCCAGGGTTGAACACTGAAGCTTTCTTT. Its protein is CASSFIPGLNTEAFF.

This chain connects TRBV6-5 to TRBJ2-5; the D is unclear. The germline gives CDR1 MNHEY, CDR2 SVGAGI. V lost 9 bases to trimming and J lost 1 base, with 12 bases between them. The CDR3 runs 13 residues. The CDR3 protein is CARPGSSQETQYF. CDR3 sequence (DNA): TGTGCCAGGCCTGGATCTAGCCAAGAGACCCAGTACTTC.

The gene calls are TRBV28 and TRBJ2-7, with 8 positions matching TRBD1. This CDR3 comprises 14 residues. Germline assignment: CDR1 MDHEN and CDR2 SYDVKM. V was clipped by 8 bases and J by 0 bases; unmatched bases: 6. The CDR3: CASVGQALSYEQYF. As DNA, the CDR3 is TGTGCCAGCGTGGGACAGGCCCTCTCCTACGAGCAGTACTTC.